This note documents a single TCR beta chain sequence. It lacks a known antigen. Per-nucleotide qualities are absent, and no much larger clonotype sits a single base away. In total, 666 healthy bone marrow donors made up the cohort. At the time of sampling, every cohort member was nominally healthy, though immune exposures that went unrecorded were likely present. The donor tested CMV seropositive, placing the donor among the approximately 290 seropositive members of the cohort. Each donor provided a peripheral blood sample, and peripheral blood mononuclear cells were used for TCR beta sequencing. Genomic DNA was extracted from the blood cell samples with the Qiagen DNeasy Blood Extraction Kit. This sample stems from a study of cytomegalovirus exposure and HLA in healthy donors (TCRdb year 2017). In terms of the full investigation: In an earlier analysis of some 610 of the donors, around 290 Gb of sequence data and 100 million or so unique TCR beta sequences from 180 million or so T cells were reported. An early release covering roughly 600 HLA-typed donors comprised approximately 300 gigabases of sequencing data and about 90 million unique TCR sequences. Among the roughly 370 genotyped donors, around 81% belonged to the genetic ancestry cluster associated with self-reported Caucasian donors. The aim of the study was to test whether cataloging public T cell receptors could identify signatures of past pathogen exposure. The study used immunosequencing to profile the T cell repertoires of approximately 630 subjects and linked those repertoires to cytomegalovirus serostatus. Besides the first cohort of 550 to 750 subjects, a separate validation cohort made up of roughly 130 different subjects was used. The study combined high-throughput TCR immunosequencing, statistical association of individual TCRs with disease status, and machine learning to predict cytomegalovirus infection status. A later analysis re-analyzed previously published TCR beta repertoires from 660 or so donors and added high-resolution HLA genotyping to study TCR occurrence patterns. The later analysis used no new phenotypic data to find candidate immune exposures, relying instead on TCR beta sequences and their occurrence across donors. An earlier analysis of around 580 of the donors used high-throughput TCR beta sequencing to judge whether each TCR beta V gene segment behaved as functional or pseudogenic. Donor age, sex, ethnicity and CMV serostatus were compiled alongside the repertoire data. In a later genetic analysis, genome-wide SNP genotypes for about three fifths of the roughly 670 donors were used, and that subset was treated as a discovery cohort. Every discovery cohort repertoire had been produced on one sequencing platform. Class I and class II HLA loci were covered by the typing at four-digit resolution. Typing coverage differed by locus: A, B, C, DRB1 and DQB1 were typed in roughly 620-640 donors, DQA1 in about 500, DPA1 in around 600, and DPB1 in 450 to 490. Four to six DR-DQ haplotypes were handled as single units for association and clustering, since linkage in the cohort was strong. On average, about 200,000 unique TCR beta nucleotide sequences were sequenced per donor among 398 genotyped donors of the cohort, with 15% to 20% of those sequences being non-productive.

The CDR3 spans 15 residues, from the cysteine through the phenylalanine. The entry retains the CDR3 DNA only, 45 bases that are in frame from base 1. Receptor amplification or capture employed the immunoSEQ multiplex PCR assay. The multiplex PCR relied on a mix of 60 forward primers for TCR Vbeta segments and 13 reverse primers for TCR Jbeta segments. A multiplex PCR assay on genomic DNA amplified the CDR3 region of rearranged TCR beta genes. Amplified TCR beta libraries were sequenced as 87-base-pair reads on the Illumina HiSeq System. Per the original workflow: In a later analysis, about 80 million unique TCR beta chains were counted across the 500 to 850 repertoires, and roughly 11 million of these chains were shared by at least two donors. A nearest-neighbor algorithm error-corrected the raw reads and collapsed the reads into unique sequences, merging closely related sequences to remove PCR and sequencing errors. CDR3 sequences were aligned to IMGT reference sequences to assign V, D and J gene segments. Each retained sequence needed at least a six-nucleotide match to both a V gene segment and a J gene segment. Rearrangements were called productive when the CDR3 lacked stop codons and stayed in frame with V and J; all others were non-productive. Following IMGT convention, CDR3 was defined as the stretch from the second conserved V-encoded cysteine up to the conserved J-encoded phenylalanine. Sequences without an unambiguous match to a single V gene segment were excluded from the earlier analysis of 500 to 700 of the donors. An earlier analysis of 450 to 650 of the donors called V segments functional above 56.7% productive rearrangements and segregating when the between-donor standard deviation exceeded 5%. A statistical classification framework was developed to diagnose cytomegalovirus status using the catalog of TCR beta chain sequences. V and J gene assignment, in a later analysis, came from comparing TCR nucleotide sequences with IMGT/GENE-DB human TR gene sequences. The TCRdist pipeline was used in a later analysis to assign CDR3 sequences and most-parsimonious VDJ recombination scenarios. In a later analysis, each TCR beta chain was defined by its CDR3 amino acid sequence together with its V-gene family, and reads lacking a unique V-gene family were excluded. To address suspected cross-contamination and a sequencing artifact, a later analysis removed 550 to 750 highly shared, low-generation-probability nucleotide sequences. A later analysis calculated a clonal expansion index for each public chain from normalized within-repertoire ranks of inferred template counts. Generation probabilities in a later analysis came from a VDJ recombination model fitted to out-of-frame rearrangements, and those results were checked against IGoR. In a later analysis, hypergeometric tests were used to score TCR-TCR, TCR-HLA and TCR-CMV co-occurrence, with a repertoire-size bias correction applied to TCR pairs. A later analysis estimated false discovery rates by permuting HLA or CMV assignments 20 times. A later analysis grouped co-occurring TCRs with DBSCAN, adding TCRdist sequence similarity when clustering within HLA-allele-positive subsets. For co-occurrence clustering, repertoires with fewer than 30,000 or more than 120,000 public chains were excluded, along with a handful of repertoires with anomalous nucleotide sharing. The source is immuneACCESS, and TCRdb retained only in-frame sequences with V and J called. Part of the clones is not carried over; for the studies checked, unresolved V genes explain less than half of this, and the remainder is unexplained. V and J calls and clone size are given by that table; D and trimming were obtained from the DNA. This sample comprises some 110,000 clones, 55% to 75% of them detected only once. Roughly 8.6% of the sample is in the top ten clones.

Paper-wide results and their limitations: Correlated functional status among segregating V segments might reflect linkage disequilibrium, but an unknown experimental factor could not be ruled out. According to a later genetic analysis, donors in an Asian-associated ancestry cluster had fewer N-insertions in productive TCRs than the roughly 700-donor mean. Strong co-occurrence of HLA alleles, especially DR and DQ, made assigning TCR associations to individual alleles difficult. In an earlier analysis of about 540 of the donors, most TCR beta V segments were observed in productive rearrangements about 90% or about 30% of the time, broadly matching IMGT annotations. The 87-base-pair reads could not distinguish some IMGT-functional V segments, including TRBV6-2 and TRBV6-3, so those segments were excluded. A later analysis found that TCR association rates varied across HLA loci, with DRB1 alleles showing the most associated TCRs and HLA-C alleles the fewest. The presence/absence analyses assumed that sequencing depth was roughly uniform across donors, and that assumption may not be true. The cohort was sequenced for TCR beta chains only, and without alpha or paired-chain data the features that could be detected were limited. It was suggested by the authors that the approach could potentially be generalized to other disease states and immunological phenotypes. The only immune exposure information available for the cohort was CMV serostatus. Because HLA typing was missing for some donors at each locus, association tests included only the typed subset. The sequencing pipeline was judged likely to have produced a cluster of highly shared sequence variants as a technical artifact. A further reported finding was that TCR beta sequences accurately predicted the HLA-A and HLA-B alleles for most subjects in the first cohort. Several of the top co-occurrence clusters appeared to be linked to parvovirus B19, influenza, CMV and Epstein-Barr virus, according to a later analysis. In vitro tests confirmed that a few of the cytomegalovirus-associated TCR beta chains recognize cytomegalovirus antigens. The earlier analysis of 587 of the donors excluded some 15 rarely observed V segments, including chromosome 9 orphons, because counts were too low. V-gene and J-gene trimming of TCR beta chains was associated with a missense DCLRE1C variant in a later genetic analysis, and the association was replicated in an independent cohort. At a false discovery rate of 0.05, a later analysis linked fewer than 20,000 TCR beta sequences to specific HLA alleles. A later analysis found that HLA-associated TCR beta chains were more clonally expanded and had lower generation probabilities than equally common non-associated chains. A total of 150 to 200 TCR beta chains were listed by the study as associated with cytomegalovirus. A later analysis found that most CMV-associated TCR beta chains appeared HLA-restricted, with HLA associations seemingly driven largely by CMV exposure. Across donors, most TCR sequences were observed very rarely, whereas some public TCRs were present in many individuals. In both the original and validation cohorts, the classifier was reported to diagnose cytomegalovirus status with high specificity and sensitivity.

This TCR was recovered from a woman aged 40-49 years in good health and CMV-seropositive. The rearrangement combines TRBV21-1 with TRBJ1-1; the D call of TRBD1 is as the table states it, not checked on the DNA. TRBV21-1 is a pseudogene. Material: PBMCs. The CDR3 has the sequence CASSKPLGTGERAFF. The nucleotides are TGTGCCAGCAGCAAACCATTAGGGACAGGTGAGAGAGCTTTCTTT.